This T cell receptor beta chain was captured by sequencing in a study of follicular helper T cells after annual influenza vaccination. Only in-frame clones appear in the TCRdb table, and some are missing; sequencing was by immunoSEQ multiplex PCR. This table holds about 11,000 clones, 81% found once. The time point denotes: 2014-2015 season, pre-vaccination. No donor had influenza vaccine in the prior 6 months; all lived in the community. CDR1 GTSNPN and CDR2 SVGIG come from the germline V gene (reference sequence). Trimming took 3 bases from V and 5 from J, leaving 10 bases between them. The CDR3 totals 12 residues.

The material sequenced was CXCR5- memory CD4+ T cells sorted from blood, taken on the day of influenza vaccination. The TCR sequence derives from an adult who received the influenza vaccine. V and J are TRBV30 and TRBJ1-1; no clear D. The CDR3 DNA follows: TGTGCCTGGAGGCCACAGTGGACTGAAGCTTTCTTT. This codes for CAWRPQWTEAFF.